The clone carrying this T cell receptor beta chain was counted only a few times. The trim removed 1 base at V and 6 bases at J, leaving 5 bases unmatched. The germline gives CDR1 SGHVS, CDR2 FQNEAQ. This CDR3 spans 15 amino acids. This entry belongs to a study of blood T cell repertoires in COVID-19. Some clones are missing from TCRdb's copy, which holds only in-frame ones; the method was immunoSEQ multiplex PCR. The data show around 300,000 clones, with 65% to 90% seen just once and roughly 7% held by the top ten. The sample was peripheral blood. J is TRBJ1-5 and V is TRBV7-8; TRBD1 agrees at 8 bases. The clonotype was recovered from a human donor in a cohort sampled during active COVID-19. CDR3 in DNA: TGTGCCAGCAGCTTAGGGACAGGGTCGAGTCAGCCCCAGCATTTT. Its translation is CASSLGTGSSQPQHF.